The following is a TCR beta chain sequence with its context. Compared with germline, one end of the junction differs, possibly owing to a read error. Germline-derived CDR1 and CDR2 are DFQATT and SNEGSKA (reference sequence). The CDR3 runs 11 residues. This sample was taken from a study of OX40 agonist ivuxolimab in advanced cancers. Profiling relied on immunoSEQ multiplex PCR, and the TCRdb table lists in-frame clones only, not all of them. Counted here are tens of thousands of clones, more than 85% occurring once; the ten biggest clones make up approximately 0.45%. V usage is TRBV20-1 and J usage is TRBJ1-1; 10 bases are shared with TRBD1. The sequencing here drew on CD4+ or CD8+ T cells sorted from blood, taken in a trial of the OX40 agonist ivuxolimab. The source is an adult with an advanced solid tumor such as melanoma, head and neck, liver or kidney cancer. CDR3 sequence: CSANLDRGHRF. CDR3 DNA sequence: TGCAGTGCAAACCTCGACAGGGGGCACCGCTTT.